Shown below are 12 T cell receptor beta chains from a single sample sequenced in a study of CD8 T cells in Susac syndrome. With random hexamers, reverse transcription was performed on about 0.45 to 1 ug of RNA. TCRdb redid the calling of the immunoSEQ multiplex PCR reads with MiXCR, one entry per CDR3 protein. The profile covers roughly 120,000 distinct CDR3 sequences, with about 94% appearing a single time and about 0.13% taken by the ten largest. Sequencing was done on a sample of CD4+ T cells from PBMCs. The origin of the receptors is a human donor with multiple sclerosis.

This sequence joins TRBV10-3 and TRBJ2-1, with 8 nucleotides matching TRBD1. The CDR3 has 16 residues. CDR1 is ENHRY, CDR2 SYGVKD, per germline. Trimming removed 3 bases from V and 3 bases from J; junction bases left unmatched: 7. For the CDR3, the DNA is TGTGCCATCAGTGACCCCGGGACAGGTATCTACAATGAGCAGTTCTTC. It translates to CAISDPGTGIYNEQFF.

The chain couples TRBV7-9 to TRBJ2-2; tentative D call: TRBD2 (5 bases). The CDR3 spans 16 residues. Germline V lookup: CDR1 SEHNR, CDR2 FQNEAQ (reference sequence). The V end lost 4 bases, the J end lost 3 bases, and 15 bases lay between the germline ends. DNA of the CDR3: TGTGCCAGCAGCTCTCCGGCGGGCCTTGACACCGGGGAGCTGTTTTTT. This translates into CASSSPAGLDTGELFF.

The chain recombines TRBV27 with TRBJ2-7, with 8 bases aligning to TRBD2. The V segment lost 4 bases and the J segment 1 base; nucleotides outside the gene matches: 9. There are 16 residues in the CDR3. CDR1 and CDR2 from the germline V gene are MNHEY and SMNVEV (reference sequence). In nucleotides, the CDR3 is TGTGCCAGCAGTTCTCTCGGGGGGGCGGGGTCCTACGAGCAGTACTTC. Protein sequence: CASSSLGGAGSYEQYF.

The chain has TRBV5-1 and TRBJ2-7; 11 nucleotides agree with TRBD2. The germline CDR1 and CDR2 sequences are SGHRS and YFSETQ. The J segment lost 5 bases and the V segment lost 4 bases, leaving 11 bases of the junction unmatched. The CDR3 totals 16 residues. CDR3 loop: CASSRKLAGVTHEQYF. In nucleotides, the CDR3 is TGCGCCAGCAGCCGGAAACTAGCGGGAGTCACCCACGAGCAGTACTTC.

The chain employs TRBV2 and TRBJ2-3; the D gene is possibly TRBD2 (5 bases). V was shortened by 5 bases and J by 8 bases, with 14 bases between the two germline ends. From germline, CDR1 is SNHLY and CDR2 FYNNEI. The CDR3 sequence is 13 residues long. The CDR3 spells CASSSSGSTTQYF. The CDR3 DNA is TGTGCCAGCAGTTCCTCGGGGAGCACTACGCAGTATTTT.

The chain carries TRBV30 and TRBJ1-2; D is unclear. The germline V gene encodes CDR1 GTSNPN and CDR2 SVGIG (reference sequence). This CDR3 is 12 amino acids long. The V and J ends lost 7 bases and 2 bases respectively, with 11 bases between them. CDR3 DNA: TGTGCCTCCCGGTCGGGCAACTATGGCTACACCTTC. Translating gives CASRSGNYGYTF.

The chain couples TRBV7-2 to TRBJ2-5, with D unresolved. V was clipped by 1 base and J by 4 bases, with 10 bases between them. Germline-derived CDR1 and CDR2 are SGHTA and FQGNSA. The CDR3 sequence is 14 residues long. CDR3 DNA sequence: TGTGCCAGCAGCTTAGAAATTCAGAGAGAGACCCAGTACTTC. It encodes CASSLEIQRETQYF.

The genes are TRBV19 and TRBJ2-3; D not resolved. Trimming removed 2 bases from V and 3 bases from J, with 6 bases in between. The CDR3 spans 13 residues. From germline, CDR1 is LNHDA and CDR2 SQIVND (reference sequence). CDR3 nucleotides: TGTGCCAGTAGTATAATGGGTACAGATACGCAGTATTTT. Amino acids: CASSIMGTDTQYF.

V and J are TRBV7-2 and TRBJ2-6; D ambiguous. Germline V lookup: CDR1 SGHTA, CDR2 FQGNSA. V lost 1 base and J lost 0, with 4 bases in between. This CDR3 has 15 residues. The CDR3 DNA reads as TGTGCCAGCAGCTTAGAAAGCTCTGGGGCCAACGTCCTGACTTTC. It specifies CASSLESSGANVLTF.

This rearrangement joins TRBV11-2 to TRBJ2-3; 7 bases align to TRBD1. The germline gives CDR1 SGHAT, CDR2 FQNNGV. Trimming removed 5 bases from V and 2 bases from J; junction bases left unmatched: 7. This CDR3 comprises 15 residues. This CDR3 is CASSPTGTDTDTQYF. The CDR3 DNA is TGTGCCAGCAGCCCAACCGGGACAGACACAGATACGCAGTATTTT.

Details on this clonotype: The germline gene is not matched at one end of the junction; a read error may be the cause. The CDR3 is CASGTRDAGELSF. CDR3 in DNA: TGTGCCAGCGGAACCAGGGACGCCGGGGAGCTGTCTTTT. The chain joins TRBV2 to TRBJ2-2; the D gene could be TRBD1 or TRBD2 (5 bases each). This CDR3 has 13 residues. CDR1 SNHLY and CDR2 FYNNEI come from the germline V gene.

This clonotype has just one count. The chain couples TRBV6-1 to TRBJ1-2; 10 bases are shared with TRBD1. Germline V gene data show CDR1 as MNHNS and CDR2 as SASEGT. V lost 2 bases to trimming and J lost 7 bases; unmatched junction nucleotides: 13. The CDR3 loop spans 17 amino acids. The CDR3 loop reads CASSETTGGFLLGGYTF. The CDR3 DNA reads as TGTGCCAGCAGTGAAACGACAGGGGGCTTCCTTTTAGGTGGCTACACCTTC.